This TCR beta chain appears in the sequencing data of a study of blood T cell repertoires in COVID-19. Trimming pared 5 bases from V and 6 bases from J, leaving 23 bases between. The CDR3 length is 17 residues. In germline, CDR1 is KGHSH, CDR2 LQKENI. Assay: immunoSEQ multiplex PCR; the TCRdb copy retains only in-frame clones and omits some. The sample shows around 70,000 clones, roughly 90% of them seen only once. The chain links TRBV18 to TRBJ1-5, with TRBD1 as a possible D gene (5 bases). The sequencing sample was made of peripheral blood. The origin of this receptor is a man in his fifties with acute or convalescent COVID-19. Here the CDR3 DNA reads TGTGCCAGCTCAGGGAGGGGAGGCGGTCGTAATTCTCAGCCCCAGCATTTT. This gives the protein CASSGRGGGRNSQPQHF.